The present entry profiles one TCR beta chain with its context. The entry originates in a study of blood T cell repertoires in COVID-19. About the study: Sites across the United States, Italy and Spain contributed samples from acute and convalescent COVID-19.

V was shortened by 0 bases and J by 3 bases, with 9 bases between the two germline ends. This CDR3 is built from 14 residues. Germline V lookup: CDR1 MNHEY, CDR2 SVGAGI. Authors' methods: Reference gene primer amplification gave estimated nucleated cell counts. Sequencing was performed with immunoSEQ multiplex PCR; in TCRdb, only in-frame clones are kept and a portion is missing. That table furnishes V, J and clone size, whereas the DNA furnished D and trimming. The sample gives 250,000 to 300,000 clones, approximately 90% of which show up once; under 3% is in the top ten. This clonotype was sampled from a woman aged 40 to 50 with acute COVID-19. The J gene is TRBJ2-7, the V gene TRBV6-5; D gene uncertain. Material: PBMCs or T cells enriched from blood (not recorded which). This CDR3 is CASSYSFVDYEQYF. In DNA form, the CDR3 reads TGTGCCAGCAGTTACTCGTTTGTAGACTACGAGCAGTACTTC.